A single sample is the source of the 6 T cell receptor beta chains below, sequenced in a study of PD-1 blockade in mismatch repair-deficient tumors. As to time point: roughly 11-day in vitro stimulation with candidate neoantigen peptide 5. Assay used: immunoSEQ multiplex PCR; TCRdb lists only in-frame clones, some missing. The sample lists over 13,000 clones; approximately 80% were seen once. Which antigens these TCRs recognize remains unknown. Sequencing was performed on cells cultured in vitro, taken from a patient treated with pembrolizumab. Receptors originate from an adult with mismatch repair-deficient cancer.

The chain uses TRBV5-1 and TRBJ1-5; 11 bases fit TRBD1. The V and J ends lost 4 bases and 3 bases, in that order; junction bases with no gene match: 9. The V gene's germline CDR1 is SGHRS and CDR2 YFSETQ. CDR3 length equals 17 residues. The CDR3 DNA follows: TGCGCCAGCAGCCCCTATGGGGGACAGGGGGACAATCAGCCCCAGCATTTT. Residues: CASSPYGGQGDNQPQHF. The entire variable domain, with the rest obtained from reference TRBV5-1 and TRBJ1-5, is as follows: KAGVTQTPRYLIKTRGQQVTLSCSPISGHRSVSWYQQTPGQGLQFLFEYFSETQRNKGNFPGRFSGRQFSNSRSEMNVSTLELGDSALYLCASSPYGGQGDNQPQHFGDGTRLSIL.

By share, this clone ranks as medium-sized. This chain uses TRBV14 with TRBJ2-2, with no clear D. Germline V CDR1 and CDR2: SGHDN, FVKESK. This CDR3 is built from 16 residues. Trimming pared 4 bases from V and 2 bases from J, leaving 14 bases between. The CDR3 nucleotides are TGTGCCAGCAGCCTAAGCTCTTACGCTAACACCGGGGAGCTGTTTTTT. It translates to CASSLSSYANTGELFF.

The chain is built from TRBV19 and TRBJ2-2, with 9 bases identical to TRBD1. The V and J ends lost 6 bases and 8 bases, in that order; junction bases with no gene match: 4. This CDR3 is built from 13 residues. Per the germline V gene, CDR1 is LNHDA and CDR2 is SQIVND (reference sequence). The DNA of the CDR3 is TGTGCCAGTAGGCACAGGGGGCCGGGGGAGCTGTTTTTT. Residues: CASRHRGPGELFF.

This clone appeared once. The rearrangement uses TRBV4-1 and TRBJ2-7; 7 positions agree with TRBD1. The CDR3 covers 14 residues. Germline CDR1 and CDR2: MGHRA and YSYEKL. V lost 3 bases and J lost 2; bases outside the gene matches: 4. The CDR3 loop is CASSQYTGAYEQYF. As DNA, the CDR3 is TGCGCCAGCAGCCAGTACACAGGGGCCTACGAGCAGTACTTC.

There are a few counts of this clone. This chain joins TRBV4-1 and TRBJ1-5, with D possibly matching TRBD1 (6 bases). The germline gives CDR1 MGHRA, CDR2 YSYEKL. V was trimmed by 8 bases and J by 6 bases, leaving 14 bases between them. The CDR3 runs to 13 residues. The CDR3 spells CASSRGGSQPQHF. The CDR3 DNA reads as TGCGCCAGCTCGAGGGGGGGTAGTCAGCCCCAGCATTTT.

The V and J genes are TRBV7-8 and TRBJ2-2; 9 bases match TRBD2. This CDR3 has 15 amino acids. V lost 5 bases and J lost 7; bases outside the gene matches: 8. Looked up from germline, CDR1 is SGHVS and CDR2 is FQNEAQ. DNA of the CDR3: TGTGCCAGCAGCACTAGCGGGCGATCGAGCGGGGAGCTGTTTTTT. Protein: CASSTSGRSSGELFF.